This passage covers 21 T cell receptor beta chains from one sample sequenced in a study of blood T cell repertoires in COVID-19. Some clones are missing from TCRdb's copy, which holds only in-frame ones; the method was immunoSEQ multiplex PCR. The sample lists about 280,000 clones; around 90% were seen once. Specimen: peripheral blood. The receptors were gathered from a man younger than 30 with active or convalescent COVID-19.

The rearrangement links TRBV6-5 to TRBJ2-5; 8 bases are shared with TRBD2. After removal of 1 base from V and 2 bases from J, the junction contained 3 bases not matched to a gene. The CDR3 runs to 15 residues. Germline V gene sequence: CDR1 MNHEY, CDR2 SVGAGI. CDR3 sequence reads: CASSYYPGGQETQYF. The CDR3, as DNA: TGTGCCAGCAGTTACTATCCGGGGGGGCAAGAGACCCAGTACTTC.

This clone came up a few times. The rearrangement joins TRBV9 to TRBJ2-1, with 8 bases fitting TRBD1. J gave up 4 bases and V 3 bases, and 9 bases lay outside the gene matches. CDR3 length equals 16 residues. Germline loops: CDR1 SGDLS, CDR2 YYNGEE. The chain's CDR3 is CASSATGENPYNEQFF. CDR3 bases: TGTGCCAGCAGCGCGACAGGGGAAAATCCTTACAATGAGCAGTTCTTC.

The chain combines TRBV19 with TRBJ1-1; maybe TRBD1 (5 bases). Between the trimmed V and J ends, which lost 3 bases and 0 bases, there was a span of 11 bases. Germline V gives CDR1 LNHDA, CDR2 SQIVND (reference sequence). The CDR3 spans 15 residues. The CDR3 is CASSMGPGMNTEAFF. The CDR3 nucleotides read TGTGCCAGTAGTATGGGGCCTGGAATGAACACTGAAGCTTTCTTT.

V and J are TRBV19 and TRBJ2-1; TRBD2 matches 10 bases. The CDR3 loop spans 14 amino acids. Germline assignment: CDR1 LNHDA and CDR2 SQIVND (reference sequence). The J segment lost 8 bases and the V segment lost 3 bases, leaving 4 bases of the junction unmatched. CDR3 in amino acids: CASSILAGVDEQFF. The CDR3 DNA sequence: TGTGCCAGTAGTATCCTAGCGGGGGTAGATGAGCAGTTCTTC.

The J gene is TRBJ2-3, the V gene TRBV12-5; 8 positions agree with TRBD1. Losses at the gene ends were 9 bases for V and 3 bases for J; bases not matched to a gene: 11. CDR3 length equals 15 residues. Germline V gene data show CDR1 as LGHNT and CDR2 as FRNRAP. Written as DNA, the CDR3 is TGTGCTAGCCGAACCTTCAGGGGGCGAACAGATACGCAGTATTTT. Translation gives CASRTFRGRTDTQYF. Filled out from reference TRBV12-5 and TRBJ2-3, the complete variable domain reads DARVTQTPRHKVTEMGQEVTMRCQPILGHNTVFWYRQTMMQGLELLAYFRNRAPLDDSGMPKDRFSAEMPDATLATLKIQPSEPRDSAVYFCASRTFRGRTDTQYFGPGTRLTVL.

The chain joins TRBV3-1 (or the pseudogene TRBV3-2) to TRBJ2-3; unclear D gene. Germline V gene lookup returns CDR1 LGHDT and CDR2 YNNKEL (reference sequence). The ends were cut back, 4 bases at V and 0 bases at J, with 11 bases in the middle. The CDR3 is 15 amino acids. The CDR3 region has the DNA TGTGCCAGCAGCCCGCAAGAAACTAGCACAGATACGCAGTATTTT. As protein: CASSPQETSTDTQYF.

This clone is a singleton in its sample. The rearrangement links TRBV7-2 to TRBJ2-7; D may be TRBD1 (6 bases). Trimming shortened V by 3 bases and J by 2 bases, and 11 bases separated the two germline ends. In germline, CDR1 is SGHTA, CDR2 FQGNSA. The CDR3 length is 14 residues. The CDR3 sequence: CASSFSGTTYEQYF. The CDR3 DNA reads TGTGCCAGCAGCTTCTCCGGGACAACCTACGAGCAGTACTTC.

V gene TRBV5-4 combines with J gene TRBJ2-1; 12 positions agree with TRBD2. The germline V gene encodes CDR1 SGHNT and CDR2 YYREEE (reference sequence). The trim removed 1 base at V and 1 base at J, leaving 3 bases unmatched. This CDR3 is 17 amino acids long. The CDR3 DNA reads TGTGCCAGCAGCTTGCCCCTAGCGGGGGGGTCCTACAATGAGCAGTTCTTC. Its protein product is CASSLPLAGGSYNEQFF.

The J gene is TRBJ1-2, the V gene TRBV7-9; a weak D match, TRBD1 (5 bases). The CDR3 runs 13 residues. Trimming shortened V by 5 bases and J by 7 bases, and 14 bases separated the two germline ends. The germline CDR1 and CDR2 sequences are SEHNR and FQNEAQ (reference sequence). The CDR3: CASSPLNRPGYTF. CDR3 DNA sequence: TGTGCCAGCAGCCCATTAAACAGGCCTGGCTACACCTTC.

J is TRBJ2-6 and V is TRBV10-3, with TRBD2 matching over 8 bases. This CDR3 contains 16 residues. Germline values: CDR1 ENHRY, CDR2 SYGVKD. Trimming cost V 2 bases and J 0 bases; bases outside gene matches: 0. This CDR3 reads CAISELAGSGANVLTF. The CDR3 region has the DNA TGTGCCATCAGTGAGCTAGCGGGCTCTGGGGCCAACGTCCTGACTTTC.

The genes are TRBV15 and TRBJ1-1; a weak D match, TRBD1 (6 bases). Looked up from germline, CDR1 is LNHNV and CDR2 is YYDKDF (reference sequence). V lost 5 bases and J lost 6, with 19 bases in between. The CDR3 runs 15 residues. The CDR3 DNA reads as TGTGCCACCAGCGGACCGGAAGAAGGGGGGGCTGAAGCTTTCTTT. Its translation is CATSGPEEGGAEAFF.

V usage is TRBV29-1 and J usage is TRBJ2-4; tentative D call: TRBD1 (6 bases). With 4 bases removed from V and 1 base from J, the gap between germline ends came to 14 bases. In germline, CDR1 is SQVTM, CDR2 ANQGSEA. The CDR3 length is 15 residues. CDR3 DNA: TGCAGCGTTGTCCAGGGGTTGGTTGCCAAAAACATTCAGTACTTC. Protein sequence: CSVVQGLVAKNIQYF.

V usage is TRBV9 and J usage is TRBJ1-2, with TRBD1 matching 9 bases. Germline V gives CDR1 SGDLS, CDR2 YYNGEE. The CDR3 length is 15 residues. Losses at the gene ends were 4 bases for V and 8 bases for J; bases not matched to a gene: 12. This chain's CDR3 is CASSKEGTGLRGYTF. In nucleotides, the CDR3 is TGTGCCAGCAGCAAAGAAGGGACAGGGCTTCGCGGCTACACCTTC.

This chain joins TRBV5-1 and TRBJ1-3; 7 positions agree with TRBD1. The germline V gene has CDR1 SGHRS and CDR2 YFSETQ. Trimming removed 4 bases from V and 0 bases from J; junction bases left unmatched: 4. The CDR3 covers 15 residues. CDR3 coding DNA: TGCGCCAGCAGCACGGGACAGCTCTCTGGAAACACCATATATTTT. It specifies CASSTGQLSGNTIYF.

The chain recombines TRBV24-1 with TRBJ2-1; 8 bases match TRBD2. Trimming at V came to 2 bases and at J to 4 bases, leaving 3 bases not matched to a gene. Germline CDR1 reads KGHDR; CDR2 reads SFDVKD. The CDR3 is made up of 15 amino acids. The CDR3 is CATSDSGGPYNEQFF. CDR3 DNA sequence: TGTGCCACCAGTGATTCGGGGGGGCCATACAATGAGCAGTTCTTC.

The gene calls are TRBV9 and TRBJ2-3, with 11 bases matching TRBD1. The CDR3 loop spans 15 amino acids. V dropped 3 bases and J dropped 5; count of bases not matched to a gene: 5. Germline CDR1 and CDR2: SGDLS and YYNGEE. The DNA of the CDR3 is TGTGCCAGCAGCGCCTCCGGGACAGGGGGAGATACGCAGTATTTT. The encoded protein is CASSASGTGGDTQYF. Complete variable domain (other parts from reference TRBV9 and TRBJ2-3): DSGVTQTPKHLITATGQRVTLRCSPRSGDLSVYWYQQSLDQGLQFLIQYYNGEERAKGNILERFSAQQFPDLHSELNLSSLELGDSALYFCASSASGTGGDTQYFGPGTRLTVL.

The chain links TRBV3-1 (or the pseudogene TRBV3-2) to TRBJ2-7; D remains ambiguous. The CDR3 length is 10 residues. Trimming left V 7 bases short and J 3 bases short, with 4 bases between. Germline loops: CDR1 LGHDT, CDR2 YNNKEL (reference sequence). The chain's CDR3 is CASTLYEQYF. The CDR3 bases are TGTGCCAGCACCCTCTACGAGCAGTACTTC.

The chain links TRBV3-1 (or the pseudogene TRBV3-2) to TRBJ2-2, with a weak D call TRBD2 (5 bases). There are 14 residues in the CDR3. Trimming cost V 1 base and J 4 bases, with 7 bases left between them. Germline assignment: CDR1 LGHDT and CDR2 YNNKEL (reference sequence). The CDR3 region has the DNA TGTGCCAGCAGCCAAGTGGGGAGCACCGGGGAGCTGTTTTTT. Protein sequence: CASSQVGSTGELFF.

The rearrangement links TRBV6-1 to TRBJ2-7; no definite D call. Trimming left V 2 bases short and J 3 bases short, with 11 bases between. The CDR3 spans 14 residues. The V gene's germline CDR1 is MNHNS and CDR2 SASEGT. The chain's CDR3 is CASSELRILYEQYF. The CDR3 DNA sequence: TGTGCCAGCAGTGAATTGAGAATCCTCTACGAGCAGTACTTC.

This chain joins TRBV3-1 (or the pseudogene TRBV3-2) and TRBJ1-2, with TRBD1 matching 9 bases. V gave up 0 bases and J gave up 7 bases; unmatched junction bases: 12. Germline CDR1 reads LGHDT; CDR2 reads YNNKEL (reference sequence). The length of the CDR3 is 17 residues. CDR3 DNA sequence: TGTGCCAGCAGCCAAGATATTTTAGGGACAGGGTTCGGTGGCTACACCTTC. It codes for CASSQDILGTGFGGYTF.

The chain carries TRBV24-1 and TRBJ2-1, with D possibly TRBD1 on 6 matching bases. The germline V and J ends were trimmed by 4 bases and 4 bases, with 10 bases remaining between them. CDR1 is KGHDR, CDR2 SFDVKD, per germline. The CDR3 runs 14 residues. The CDR3 bases are TGTGCCACCAGTGAAGCCGGACAGTACAATGAGCAGTTCTTC. Its translation: CATSEAGQYNEQFF.